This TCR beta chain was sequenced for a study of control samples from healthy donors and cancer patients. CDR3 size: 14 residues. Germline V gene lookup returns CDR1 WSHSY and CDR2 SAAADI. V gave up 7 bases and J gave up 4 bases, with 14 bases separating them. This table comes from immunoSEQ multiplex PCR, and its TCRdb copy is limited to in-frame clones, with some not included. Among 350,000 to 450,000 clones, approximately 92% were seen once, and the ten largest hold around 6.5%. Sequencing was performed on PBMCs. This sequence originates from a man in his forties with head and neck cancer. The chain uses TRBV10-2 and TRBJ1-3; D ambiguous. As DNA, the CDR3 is TGCGCCAGCACAGCAGAGGAGTCAGGAAACACCATATATTTT. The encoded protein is CASTAEESGNTIYF.